The 11 T cell receptor beta chains reported below all come from one sample, sequenced in a study of PD-1 blockade in classical Hodgkin lymphoma. Autologous stem cell transplantation was followed by relapse in every patient, and brentuximab vedotin exposure varied. Sequenced by immunoSEQ multiplex PCR; TCRdb stores in-frame clones only, minus some. The table has 41,000 or so clones, around 75% seen once. The sample in question was peripheral blood mononuclear cells (PBMCs), obtained at baseline. These receptors came from a human donor with classical Hodgkin lymphoma.

About this clone itself: This CDR3 is also generated by other DNA sequences in the sample. The chain carries TRBV6-6 and TRBJ1-5; D remains unclear. Trimming cost V 1 base and J 6 bases, with 4 bases left between them. The germline V gene has CDR1 MNHNY and CDR2 SVGAGI (reference sequence). The CDR3 has 12 residues. The CDR3 nucleotides are TGTGCCAGCAGTTACTTCGGTCAGCCCCAGCATTTT. Translation: CASSYFGQPQHF.

The rearrangement links TRBV28 to TRBJ1-2, with D unclear. Germline V gene data show CDR1 as MDHEN and CDR2 as SYDVKM. The CDR3 loop spans 12 amino acids. V was shortened by 7 bases and J by 5 bases, with 11 bases between the two germline ends. CDR3 DNA sequence: TGTGCCAGCACCCAAGGAGGGTATGGCTACACCTTC. Translating it yields CASTQGGYGYTF.

The chain's CDR3 is CASSFQGDSLWETQYF. The CDR3, as DNA: TGTGCCAGCAGTTTTCAGGGGGACTCCCTCTGGGAGACCCAGTACTTC. The gene calls are TRBV6-5 and TRBJ2-5; possible D gene TRBD1, 7 bases. The germline CDR1 and CDR2 sequences are MNHEY and SVGAGI. This CDR3 region has 16 residues. V dropped 4 bases and J dropped 5 bases, with 20 bases sitting between them.

This clone was counted only a few times. In DNA form, the CDR3 reads TGCAGCGTCCCGACGGAATACACTGAAGCTTTCTTT. As protein: CSVPTEYTEAFF. The chain links TRBV29-1 to TRBJ1-1; no clear D. V was shortened by 6 bases and J by 3 bases, with 11 bases between the two germline ends. The length of the CDR3 is 12 residues. The germline V gene encodes CDR1 SQVTM and CDR2 ANQGSEA.

Here the CDR3 reads CSASGADTQYF. For the CDR3, the DNA is TGCAGTGCTAGCGGGGCAGATACGCAGTATTTT. V gene TRBV20-1 combines with J gene TRBJ2-3; D perhaps matches TRBD2 (5 bases). With 3 bases removed from V and 4 bases from J, the gap between germline ends came to 5 bases. The CDR3 is 11 residues long. Per germline, CDR1 DFQATT and CDR2 SNEGSKA (reference sequence).

This clone was detected a few times. CDR3 loop: CASSQDPKAGYGYTF. For the CDR3, the DNA is TGTGCCAGCAGCCAAGATCCCAAAGCGGGTTATGGCTACACCTTC. The chain uses TRBV4-2 and TRBJ1-2; D uncertain. Germline CDR1 is LGHNA and CDR2 is YNFKEQ. V was pared by 0 bases and J by 5 bases, with 13 bases between. This CDR3 comprises 15 residues.

The chain has TRBV19 and TRBJ2-7; D possibly uses TRBD1 or TRBD2 (5 bases each). Looked up from germline, CDR1 is LNHDA and CDR2 is SQIVND (reference sequence). Trimming took 3 bases from V and 1 from J, leaving 7 bases between them. CDR3 length equals 13 residues. The CDR3 reads CASSMRGSYEQYF. The CDR3 coding sequence is TGTGCCAGTAGTATGAGGGGTTCCTACGAGCAGTACTTC.

CDR3: CASSMRGVSTDTQYF. The DNA for the CDR3 is TGCGCCAGCAGCATGAGGGGAGTTAGCACAGATACGCAGTATTTT. The rearrangement joins TRBV5-1 to TRBJ2-3; D tentatively reads TRBD1 or TRBD2 (5 bases each). The length of the CDR3 is 15 residues. Trimming removed 4 bases at V and 0 bases at J, with 12 bases between. The germline CDR1 and CDR2 sequences are SGHRS and YFSETQ.

V gene TRBV13 combines with J gene TRBJ1-3, with 8 positions matching TRBD1. Looked up from germline, CDR1 is PRHDT and CDR2 is FYEKMQ (reference sequence). Unmatched junction bases numbered 8, after V lost 4 bases and J lost 0 bases. This CDR3 has 17 amino acids. The CDR3 spells CASSSRTGRFSGNTIYF. CDR3 in DNA: TGTGCCAGCAGCTCTAGGACAGGGAGATTCTCTGGAAACACCATATATTTT. Full variable domain (remainder filled in from reference TRBV13 and TRBJ1-3): AAGVIQSPRHLIKEKRETATLKCYPIPRHDTVYWYQQGPGQDPQFLISFYEKMQSDKGSIPDRFSAQQFSDYHSELNMSSLELGDSALYFCASSSRTGRFSGNTIYFGEGSWLTVV.

The J gene is TRBJ2-7, the V gene TRBV5-1; TRBD2 agrees at 11 bases. Trimming removed 0 bases from V and 3 bases from J; junction bases left unmatched: 2. Germline lookup yields CDR1 SGHRS and CDR2 YFSETQ. This CDR3 has 15 residues. The CDR3: CASSLGTSGSYEQYF. Written as DNA, the CDR3 is TGCGCCAGCAGCTTGGGCACTAGCGGGAGCTACGAGCAGTACTTC. The full variable domain, with the rest looked up from reference TRBV5-1 and TRBJ2-7, is KAGVTQTPRYLIKTRGQQVTLSCSPISGHRSVSWYQQTPGQGLQFLFEYFSETQRNKGNFPGRFSGRQFSNSRSEMNVSTLELGDSALYLCASSLGTSGSYEQYFGPGTRLTVT.

V is TRBV28 and J is TRBJ1-2; D might be TRBD1 (5 bases). CDR3 length equals 11 residues. CDR1 is MDHEN and CDR2 is SYDVKM in the germline V gene. Trimming cost V 6 bases and J 6 bases, with 8 bases left between them. The CDR3 is CASSWGNGYTF. The DNA of the CDR3 is TGTGCCAGCAGCTGGGGGAATGGCTACACCTTC.